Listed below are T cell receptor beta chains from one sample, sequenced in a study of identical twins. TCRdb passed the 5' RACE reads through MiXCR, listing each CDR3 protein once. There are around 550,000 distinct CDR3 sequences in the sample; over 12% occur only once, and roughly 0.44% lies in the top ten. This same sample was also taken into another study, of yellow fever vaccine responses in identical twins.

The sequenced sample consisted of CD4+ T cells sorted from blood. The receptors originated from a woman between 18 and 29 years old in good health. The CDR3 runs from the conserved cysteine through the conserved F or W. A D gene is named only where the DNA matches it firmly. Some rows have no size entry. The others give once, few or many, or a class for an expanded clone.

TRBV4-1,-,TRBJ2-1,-,TGCGCCAGCAGCCAAGTAAGGGGATCGCGGGGCAACTACAATGAGCAGTTCTTC,CASSQVRGSRGNYNEQFF
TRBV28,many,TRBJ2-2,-,TGTGCCAGCAGTTTACTAGCCGGGGAGCTGTTTTTT,CASSLLAGELFF
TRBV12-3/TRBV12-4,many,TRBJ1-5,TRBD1,TGTGCCAGCAGCACGACAGGGGAGGGCAATCAGCCCCAGCATTTT,CASSTTGEGNQPQHF
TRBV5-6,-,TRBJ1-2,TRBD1,TGTGCCAGCAGCTTCGGTCCAGGGGGCGCGGAAGGCTACACCTTC,CASSFGPGGAEGYTF
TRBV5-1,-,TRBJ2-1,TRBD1,TGCGCCAGCAGCCTAGGGGGCGCGATCAATGAGCAGTTCTTC,CASSLGGAINEQFF
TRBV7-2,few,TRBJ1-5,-,TGTGCCAGCAGCCCCCGAGAGTTGGGCAATCAGCCCCAGCATTTT,CASSPRELGNQPQHF
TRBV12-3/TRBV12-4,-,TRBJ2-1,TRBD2,TGTGCCAGCAGGACTAGCGGGAAAACGGGTGAGCAGTTCTTC,CASRTSGKTGEQFF
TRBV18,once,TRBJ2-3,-,TGTGCCAGCTCACGCCGCGGAGTGGACACAGATACGCAGTATTTT,CASSRRGVDTDTQYF
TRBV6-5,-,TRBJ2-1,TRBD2,TGTGCCAGCAGTTCACTAGCGGGGGAATACAATGAGCAGTTCTTC,CASSSLAGEYNEQFF
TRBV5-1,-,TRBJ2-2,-,TGCGCCAGCAACTTCCAGGGAGAGGCTTCCGGGGAGCTGTTTTTT,CASNFQGEASGELFF
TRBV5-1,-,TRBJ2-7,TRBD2,TGCGCCTCCAGAGAGGCGCGGGAGGCCCGGTACGAGCAGTACTTC,CASREAREARYEQYF